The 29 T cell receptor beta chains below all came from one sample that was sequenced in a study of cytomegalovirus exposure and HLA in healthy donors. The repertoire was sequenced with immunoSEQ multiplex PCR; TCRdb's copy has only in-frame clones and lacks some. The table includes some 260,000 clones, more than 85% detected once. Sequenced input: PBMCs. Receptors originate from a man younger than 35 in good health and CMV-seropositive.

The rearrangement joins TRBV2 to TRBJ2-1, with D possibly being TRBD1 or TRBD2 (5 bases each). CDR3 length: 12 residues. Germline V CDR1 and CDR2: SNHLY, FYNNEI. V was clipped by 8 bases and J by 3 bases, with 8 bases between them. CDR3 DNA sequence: TGTGCCAGCGGGACCCGCTACAATGAGCAGTTCTTC. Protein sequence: CASGTRYNEQFF.

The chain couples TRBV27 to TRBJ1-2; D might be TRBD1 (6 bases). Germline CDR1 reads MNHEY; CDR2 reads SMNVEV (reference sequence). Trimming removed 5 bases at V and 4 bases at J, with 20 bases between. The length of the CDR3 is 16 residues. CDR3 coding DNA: TGTGCCAGCAGTCTAACCGGACAGACTACCCTCTATGGCTACACCTTC. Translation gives CASSLTGQTTLYGYTF.

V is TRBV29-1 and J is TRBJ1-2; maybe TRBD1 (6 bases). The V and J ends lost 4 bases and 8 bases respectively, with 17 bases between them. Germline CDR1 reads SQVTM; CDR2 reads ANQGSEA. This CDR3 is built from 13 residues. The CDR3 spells CSVGPGEGKGYTF. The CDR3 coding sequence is TGCAGCGTTGGGCCAGGGGAAGGCAAGGGCTACACCTTC. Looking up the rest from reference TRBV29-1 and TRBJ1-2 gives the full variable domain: SAVISQKPSRDICQRGTSLTIQCQVDSQVTMMFWYRQQPGQSLTLIATANQGSEATYESGFVIDKFPISRPNLTFSTLTVSNMSPEDSSIYLCSVGPGEGKGYTFGSGTRLTVV.

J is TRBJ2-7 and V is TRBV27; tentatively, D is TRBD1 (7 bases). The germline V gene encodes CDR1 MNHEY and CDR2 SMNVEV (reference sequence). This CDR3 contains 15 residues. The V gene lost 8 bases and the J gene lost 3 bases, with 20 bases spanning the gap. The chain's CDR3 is CASALSQGGGYEQYF. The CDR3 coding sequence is TGTGCCAGCGCCCTTTCGCAGGGGGGAGGCTACGAGCAGTACTTC.

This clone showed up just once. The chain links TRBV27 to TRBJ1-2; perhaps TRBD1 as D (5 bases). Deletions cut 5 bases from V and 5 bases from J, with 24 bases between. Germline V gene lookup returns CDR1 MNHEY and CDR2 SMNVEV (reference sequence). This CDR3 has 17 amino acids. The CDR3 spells CASSPTPAARARYGYTF. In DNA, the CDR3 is TGTGCCAGCAGTCCTACCCCCGCGGCCAGGGCCAGGTATGGCTACACCTTC.

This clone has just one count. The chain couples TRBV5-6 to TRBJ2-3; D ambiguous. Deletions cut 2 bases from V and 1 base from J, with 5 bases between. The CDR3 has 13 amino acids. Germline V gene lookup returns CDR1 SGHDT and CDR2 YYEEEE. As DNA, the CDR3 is TGTGCCAGCAGCTTCCCAGGCACAGATACGCAGTATTTT. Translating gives CASSFPGTDTQYF. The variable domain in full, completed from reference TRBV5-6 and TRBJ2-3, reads DAGVTQSPTHLIKTRGQQVTLRCSPKSGHDTVSWYQQALGQGPQFIFQYYEEEERQRGNFPDRFSGHQFPNYSSELNVNALLLGDSALYLCASSFPGTDTQYFGPGTRLTVL.

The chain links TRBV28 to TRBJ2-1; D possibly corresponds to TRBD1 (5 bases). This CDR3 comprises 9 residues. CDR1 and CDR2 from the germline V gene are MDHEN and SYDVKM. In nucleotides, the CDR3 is TGTGGACAGAACAATGAGCAGTTCTTC. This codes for CGQNNEQFF.

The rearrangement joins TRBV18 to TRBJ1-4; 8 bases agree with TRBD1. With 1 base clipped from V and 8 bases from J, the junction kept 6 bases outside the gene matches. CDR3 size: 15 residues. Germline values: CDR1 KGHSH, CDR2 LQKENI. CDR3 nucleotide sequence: TGTGCCAGCTCACCACGGACAGGGTGGGAAGAAAAACTGTTTTTT. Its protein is CASSPRTGWEEKLFF.

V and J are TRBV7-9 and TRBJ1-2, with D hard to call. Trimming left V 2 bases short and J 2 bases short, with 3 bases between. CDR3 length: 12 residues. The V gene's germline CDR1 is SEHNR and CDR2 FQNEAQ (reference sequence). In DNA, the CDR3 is TGTGCCAGCAGCTTATTGAACTATGGCTACACCTTC. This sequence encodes CASSLLNYGYTF.

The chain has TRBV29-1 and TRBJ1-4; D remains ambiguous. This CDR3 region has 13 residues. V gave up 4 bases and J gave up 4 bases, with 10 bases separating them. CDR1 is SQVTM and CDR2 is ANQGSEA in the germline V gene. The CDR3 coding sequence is TGCAGCGTTGGTGGAGGATATAATGAAAAACTGTTTTTT. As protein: CSVGGGYNEKLFF. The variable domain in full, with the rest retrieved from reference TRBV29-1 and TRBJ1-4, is SAVISQKPSRDICQRGTSLTIQCQVDSQVTMMFWYRQQPGQSLTLIATANQGSEATYESGFVIDKFPISRPNLTFSTLTVSNMSPEDSSIYLCSVGGGYNEKLFFGSGTQLSVL.

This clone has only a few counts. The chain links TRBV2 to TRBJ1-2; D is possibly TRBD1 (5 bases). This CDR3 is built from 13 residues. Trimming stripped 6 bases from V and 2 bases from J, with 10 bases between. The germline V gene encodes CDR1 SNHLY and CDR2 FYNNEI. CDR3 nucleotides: TGTGCCAGCAGACGGGACGAGAACTATGGCTACACCTTC. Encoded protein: CASRRDENYGYTF.

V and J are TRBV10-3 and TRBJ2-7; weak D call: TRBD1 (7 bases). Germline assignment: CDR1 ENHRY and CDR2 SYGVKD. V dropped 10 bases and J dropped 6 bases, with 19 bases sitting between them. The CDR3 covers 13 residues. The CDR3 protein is CANRGGAQGEQYF. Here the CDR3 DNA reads TGTGCCAACAGGGGCGGGGCTCAGGGCGAGCAGTACTTC.

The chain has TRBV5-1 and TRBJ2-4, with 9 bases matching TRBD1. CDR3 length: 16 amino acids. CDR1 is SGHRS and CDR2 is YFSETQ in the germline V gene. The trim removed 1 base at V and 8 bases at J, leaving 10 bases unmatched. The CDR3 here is CASSLTGGGRYDIQYF. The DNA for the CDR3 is TGCGCCAGCAGCTTGACAGGGGGCGGTCGGTACGACATTCAGTACTTC.

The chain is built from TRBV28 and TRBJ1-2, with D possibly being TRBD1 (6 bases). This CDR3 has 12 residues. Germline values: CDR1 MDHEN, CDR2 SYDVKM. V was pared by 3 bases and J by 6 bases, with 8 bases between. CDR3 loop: CASSLRDNGYTF. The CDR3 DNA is TGTGCCAGCAGTTTGAGGGACAATGGCTACACCTTC.

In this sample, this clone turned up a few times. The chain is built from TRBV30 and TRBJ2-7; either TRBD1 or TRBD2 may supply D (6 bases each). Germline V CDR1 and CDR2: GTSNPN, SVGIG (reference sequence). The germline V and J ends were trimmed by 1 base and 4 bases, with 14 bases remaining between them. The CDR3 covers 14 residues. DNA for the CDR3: TGTGCCTGGAGTGCTCTAGGGGGGACATACGAGCAGTACTTC. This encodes CAWSALGGTYEQYF. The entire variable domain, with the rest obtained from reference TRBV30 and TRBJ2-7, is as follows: SQTIHQWPATLVQPVGSPLSLECTVEGTSNPNLYWYRQAAGRGLQLLFYSVGIGQISSEVPQNLSASRPQDRQFILSSKKLLLSDSGFYLCAWSALGGTYEQYFGPGTRLTVT.

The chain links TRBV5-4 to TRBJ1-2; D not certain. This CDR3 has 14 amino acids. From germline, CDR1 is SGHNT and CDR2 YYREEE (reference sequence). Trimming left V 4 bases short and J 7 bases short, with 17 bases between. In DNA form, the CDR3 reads TGTGCCAGCAGCGTGGACCGTGACCCGGGTGGCTACACCTTC. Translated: CASSVDRDPGGYTF.

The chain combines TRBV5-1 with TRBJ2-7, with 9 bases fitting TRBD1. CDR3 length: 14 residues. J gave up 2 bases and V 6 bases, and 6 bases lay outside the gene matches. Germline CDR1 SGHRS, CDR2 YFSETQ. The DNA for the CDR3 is TGCGCCAGCACCAGGACAGGGGTCCCCTACGAGCAGTACTTC. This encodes CASTRTGVPYEQYF.

The CDR3 sequence is CASRTSSNTEAFF. The CDR3 bases are TGTGCCAGCAGAACCTCGTCGAACACTGAAGCTTTCTTT. This chain joins TRBV5-4 and TRBJ1-1; D gene ambiguous. Trimming left V 5 bases short and J 1 base short, with 9 bases between. Per germline, CDR1 SGHNT and CDR2 YYREEE (reference sequence). The CDR3 covers 13 residues.

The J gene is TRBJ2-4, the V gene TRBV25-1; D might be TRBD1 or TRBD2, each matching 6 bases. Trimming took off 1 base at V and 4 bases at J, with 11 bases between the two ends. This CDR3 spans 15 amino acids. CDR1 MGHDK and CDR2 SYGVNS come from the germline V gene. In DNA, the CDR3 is TGTGCCAGCAGTGAATCACGGGGGCGGAAAAACATTCAGTACTTC. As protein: CASSESRGRKNIQYF.

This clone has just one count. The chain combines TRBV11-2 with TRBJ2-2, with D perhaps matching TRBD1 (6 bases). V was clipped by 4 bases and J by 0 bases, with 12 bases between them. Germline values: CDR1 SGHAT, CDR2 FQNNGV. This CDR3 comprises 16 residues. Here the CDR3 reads CASSSSGTTNTGELFF. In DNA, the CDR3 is TGTGCCAGCAGCTCTTCCGGGACAACGAACACCGGGGAGCTGTTTTTT.

The CDR3 loop reads CASSQDLLAGSPKNIQYF. The CDR3 nucleotides are TGCGCCAGCAGCCAAGACTTACTAGCGGGGTCCCCCAAAAACATTCAGTACTTC. The genes are TRBV4-3 and TRBJ2-4; 10 nucleotides match TRBD2. J gave up 2 bases and V 0 bases, and 7 bases lay outside the gene matches. Germline lookup yields CDR1 LGHNA and CDR2 YSLEER. The CDR3 extends over 18 amino acids.

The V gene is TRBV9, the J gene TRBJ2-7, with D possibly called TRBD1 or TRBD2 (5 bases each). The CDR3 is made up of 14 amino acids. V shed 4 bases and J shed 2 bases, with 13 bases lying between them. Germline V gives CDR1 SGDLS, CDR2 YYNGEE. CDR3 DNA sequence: TGTGCCAGCAGCCCCCGGGACGTAGCCTACGAGCAGTACTTC. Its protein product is CASSPRDVAYEQYF.

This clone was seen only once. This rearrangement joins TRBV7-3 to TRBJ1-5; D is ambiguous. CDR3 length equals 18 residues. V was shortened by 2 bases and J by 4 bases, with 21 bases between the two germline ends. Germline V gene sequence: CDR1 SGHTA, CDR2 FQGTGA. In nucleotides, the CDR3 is TGTGCCAGCAGCTTATTTTGGACTCCTGGCGCAAAAAATCAGCCCCAGCATTTT. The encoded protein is CASSLFWTPGAKNQPQHF.

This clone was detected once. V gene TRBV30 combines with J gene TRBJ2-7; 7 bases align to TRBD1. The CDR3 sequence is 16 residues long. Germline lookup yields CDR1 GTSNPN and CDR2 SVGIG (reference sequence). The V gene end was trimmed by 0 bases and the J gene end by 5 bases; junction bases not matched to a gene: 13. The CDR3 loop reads CAWSVRTLDRFDEQYF. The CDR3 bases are TGTGCCTGGAGTGTCCGGACCCTGGACAGGTTCGACGAGCAGTACTTC. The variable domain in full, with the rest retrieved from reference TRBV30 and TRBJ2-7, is SQTIHQWPATLVQPVGSPLSLECTVEGTSNPNLYWYRQAAGRGLQLLFYSVGIGQISSEVPQNLSASRPQDRQFILSSKKLLLSDSGFYLCAWSVRTLDRFDEQYFGPGTRLTVT.

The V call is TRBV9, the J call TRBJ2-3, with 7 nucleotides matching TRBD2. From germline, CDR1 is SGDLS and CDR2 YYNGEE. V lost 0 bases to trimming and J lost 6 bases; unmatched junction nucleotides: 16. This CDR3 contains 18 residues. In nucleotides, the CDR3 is TGTGCCAGCAGCGTAGCTACTGGGCGGGAGAGGAGTCGGGATACGCAGTATTTT. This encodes CASSVATGRERSRDTQYF. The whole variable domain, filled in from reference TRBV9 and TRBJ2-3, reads DSGVTQTPKHLITATGQRVTLRCSPRSGDLSVYWYQQSLDQGLQFLIQYYNGEERAKGNILERFSAQQFPDLHSELNLSSLELGDSALYFCASSVATGRERSRDTQYFGPGTRLTVL.

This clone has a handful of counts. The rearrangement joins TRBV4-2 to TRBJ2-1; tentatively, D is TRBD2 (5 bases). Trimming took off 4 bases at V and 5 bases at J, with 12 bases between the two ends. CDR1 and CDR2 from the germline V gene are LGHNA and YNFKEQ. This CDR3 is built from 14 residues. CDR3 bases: TGTGCCAGCAGCCCAGCGGAATCCAACAATGAGCAGTTCTTC. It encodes CASSPAESNNEQFF.

CDR3 DNA sequence: TGCAGCGTTGTTTTTCCCAGGGGCTCCTTTTCCTACGAGCAGTACTTC. Protein product: CSVVFPRGSFSYEQYF. The genes are TRBV29-1 and TRBJ2-7; a possible D gene is TRBD1 (6 bases). The CDR3 consists of 16 residues. Looked up from germline, CDR1 is SQVTM and CDR2 is ANQGSEA. V was cut by 4 bases and J by 1 base, with 20 bases left in between.

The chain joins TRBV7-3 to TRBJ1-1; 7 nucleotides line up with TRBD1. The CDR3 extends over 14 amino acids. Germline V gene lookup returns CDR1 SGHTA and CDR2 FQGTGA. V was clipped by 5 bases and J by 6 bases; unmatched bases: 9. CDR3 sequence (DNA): TGTGCCAGCAGCGCTAAGGGTGGACAGGCTGAAGCTTTCTTT. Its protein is CASSAKGGQAEAFF.

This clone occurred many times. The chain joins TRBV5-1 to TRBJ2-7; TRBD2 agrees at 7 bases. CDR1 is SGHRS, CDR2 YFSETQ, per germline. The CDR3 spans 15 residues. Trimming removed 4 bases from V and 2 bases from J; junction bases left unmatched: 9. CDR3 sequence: CASSLLTGGTYEQYF. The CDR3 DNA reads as TGCGCCAGCAGCCTCCTGACGGGAGGAACCTACGAGCAGTACTTC.